This is a list of T cell receptor beta chains from one sample in a study of molecular identifiers for immune sequencing clone quantification. From the PCR reads, TCRdb called clonotypes with MiXCR, one entry per CDR3 protein. Here the sample spans about half a million distinct CDR3 sequences, about 25% being singletons. Specimen: naive CD8+ T cells from blood, with Jurkat cell RNA spiked in. These receptor sequences come from a human donor in good health. Some libraries in this study had Jurkat cell RNA spiked in. The CDR3 runs from the conserved cysteine through the conserved F or W.

>TRBV27|TRBJ2-6
CASRKPGGASGANVLTF
>TRBV3-1|TRBJ2-7
CASSRPAGEQYF
>TRBV27|TRBJ2-7
CASSLNGGYEQYF
>TRBV11-2|TRBJ2-3
CASSPIAGAADTQYF
>TRBV7-9|TRBJ2-3
CASSHSPRGLIPTDTRYF
>TRBV28|TRBJ2-1
CASSDDGTLGSNEQFF
>TRBV4-1|TRBJ2-7
CASSQTLRDRVSYEQYF
>TRBV12-3/TRBV12-4|TRBJ2-2
CASSPRYWGTTNTGELFF
>TRBV7-2|TRBJ2-1
CASSLGERGSNEQFF
>TRBV7-6|TRBJ2-3
CASSPGLERADTQYF
>TRBV11-3|TRBJ2-3
CASSSRTSGRRADTQYF
>TRBV27|TRBJ2-1
CASSLSGGAYNEQFF
>TRBV27|TRBJ2-7
CASRRRDPLSYEQYF
>TRBV20-1|TRBJ1-1
CSARPLGVRVGTEAFF
>TRBV20-1|TRBJ2-7
CSVTPPNFYEQYF
>TRBV30|TRBJ1-1
CAWSYTKNTEAFF
>TRBV5-6|TRBJ1-6
CASSVEDGPYNSPRHF
>TRBV20-1|TRBJ2-7
CSARPKLAGGTYEQYF
>TRBV27|TRBJ1-5
CASSYGAEQPQHF
>TRBV4-1|TRBJ2-7
CASSQLTGGGYEQYF
>TRBV7-9|TRBJ2-7
CASSPGTGDLYEQYF
>TRBV11-2|TRBJ2-7
CASSLMLAGVHEQYF
>TRBV4-3|TRBJ2-7
CASSQGLLSYEQNF
>TRBV9|TRBJ2-3
CASSVATGGDTQYF
>TRBV4-3|TRBJ2-3
CASSQDFFRSSTDTQYF
>TRBV5-1|TRBJ2-7
CASNEWTAGLAGGPSTEQYF
>TRBV7-9|TRBJ2-7
CASRAGEDEQYF
>TRBV28|TRBJ1-5
CAGSGDRNQPQHF
>TRBV5-1|TRBJ1-1
CASSLTTGGTTEAFF
>TRBV11-2|TRBJ1-1
CASSLAGESMNTEAFF
>TRBV2|TRBJ2-4
CATRPSLTSGGPIAKNIQYF
>TRBV4-1|TRBJ2-3
CASSQATETDTQYF
>TRBV12-3/TRBV12-4|TRBJ1-4
CASSYRGGEKLFF
>TRBV29-1|TRBJ2-5
CSVECSPAPQYF
>TRBV2|TRBJ1-4
CASSEELPGQPNEKLFF
>TRBV29-1|TRBJ1-2
CSVDLGGQGYGYTF
>TRBV4-1|TRBJ1-5
CASSQVTGNQPQHF
>TRBV6-2/TRBV6-3|TRBJ2-7
CASSYSRLAGGERYF
>TRBV27|TRBJ2-7
CASSLSGLGFYEQYF
>TRBV19|TRBJ2-6
CASSISSGANVLTF
>TRBV13|TRBJ2-3
CASSPETGASTDTQYF
>TRBV7-2|TRBJ2-7
CASSSLAGGPYEQYF
>TRBV27|TRBJ2-2
CASSASRYRGLHTGELFF
>TRBV7-9|TRBJ1-2
CASSFPGQGAGGYTF
>TRBV7-9|TRBJ2-3
CASSLVPSTDTQYF